The 27 T cell receptor beta chains below were found in one sample sequenced in a study of blood T cell repertoires in COVID-19. Here immunoSEQ multiplex PCR was the method, and the copy in TCRdb shows in-frame clones only, minus some. The sample shows some 400,000 clones, more than 85% of them seen only once. The sample consisted of PBMCs or T cells enriched from blood (not recorded which). All receptors come from a woman aged 40 to 49 who had been exposed to COVID-19.

The V and J genes are TRBV10-1 and TRBJ2-7; weak D call: TRBD2 (6 bases). The CDR3 runs to 13 residues. Trimming shortened V by 4 bases and J by 4 bases, and 11 bases separated the two germline ends. The germline CDR1 and CDR2 sequences are WNHNN and SYGVQD (reference sequence). The CDR3, as DNA: TGCGCCAGCAGTGCGGGACTGCTGTACGAGCAGTACTTC. This sequence encodes CASSAGLLYEQYF.

The chain recombines TRBV5-4 with TRBJ2-1; 10 positions match TRBD2. CDR3 length equals 16 residues. V shed 4 bases, J shed 3 bases, and the junction held 7 bases outside the gene matches. From germline, CDR1 is SGHNT and CDR2 YYREEE (reference sequence). The CDR3 DNA follows: TGTGCCAGCAGCGCGATAGCGGGGGGATACTACAATGAGCAGTTCTTC. Its protein product is CASSAIAGGYYNEQFF.

The rearrangement uses TRBV6-5 and TRBJ1-5, with a possible D match to TRBD1 (6 bases). The CDR3 runs 15 residues. The V end was cut by 6 bases, the J end by 6 bases, with 18 bases between. Per the germline V gene, CDR1 is MNHEY and CDR2 is SVGAGI. This chain's CDR3 is CASRVRQEGTQPQHF. The CDR3 coding sequence is TGTGCCAGCAGGGTTCGACAGGAAGGAACTCAGCCCCAGCATTTT.

The chain links TRBV28 to TRBJ1-2; tentatively, D is TRBD1 (6 bases). Germline V gene data show CDR1 as MDHEN and CDR2 as SYDVKM. The germline V and J ends were trimmed by 8 bases and 4 bases, with 17 bases remaining between them. This CDR3 is 14 amino acids long. CDR3 sequence (DNA): TGTGCCAGCGATCAATCCAGGGGCGCCTATGGCTACACCTTC. Translated, it gives CASDQSRGAYGYTF.

This rearrangement joins TRBV5-8 to TRBJ2-1; D is undetermined. CDR1 SGHTS and CDR2 YDEGEE come from the germline V gene. The V and J ends lost 0 bases and 1 base respectively, with 5 bases between them. CDR3 length: 14 amino acids. The CDR3 sequence: CASSLGGSYNEQFF. Written as DNA, the CDR3 is TGTGCCAGCAGCTTGGGAGGATCCTACAATGAGCAGTTCTTC. Variable domain in full (rest from reference TRBV5-8 and TRBJ2-1): EAGVTQSPTHLIKTRGQQATLRCSPISGHTSVYWYQQALGLGLQFLLWYDEGEERNRGNFPPRFSGRQFPNYSSELNVNALELEDSALYLCASSLGGSYNEQFFGPGTRLTVL.

This chain links TRBV6-5 with TRBJ2-1; D unclear. The CDR3 has 14 amino acids. The V and J ends lost 0 bases and 4 bases respectively, with 7 bases between them. Germline assignment: CDR1 MNHEY and CDR2 SVGAGI. CDR3 DNA sequence: TGTGCCAGCAGTTACTCGATCGGGTACAATGAGCAGTTCTTC. Protein: CASSYSIGYNEQFF.

The chain is built from TRBV10-3 and TRBJ2-5; D is unresolved. V lost 5 bases to trimming and J lost 5 bases, with 9 bases between them. The germline CDR1 and CDR2 sequences are ENHRY and SYGVKD. CDR3 length: 12 residues. CDR3 sequence: CAISIAGETQYF. DNA for the CDR3: TGTGCCATCAGTATAGCTGGCGAGACCCAGTACTTC.

CDR3 loop: CASRPSGQGRTKNIQYF. DNA for the CDR3: TGTGCCAGCAGGCCGTCGGGACAGGGGAGAACCAAAAACATTCAGTACTTC. This chain connects TRBV2 to TRBJ2-4; 10 bases agree with TRBD1. From germline, CDR1 is SNHLY and CDR2 FYNNEI. The CDR3 has 17 residues. V gave up 6 bases and J gave up 2 bases; unmatched junction bases: 10.

The count of this clone is one. The chain links TRBV27 to TRBJ2-1; 11 bases line up with TRBD2. From germline, CDR1 is MNHEY and CDR2 SMNVEV (reference sequence). This CDR3 has 14 residues. The V segment lost 8 bases and the J segment 6 bases; nucleotides outside the gene matches: 6. Here the CDR3 reads CASSGLAAFNEQFF. The DNA of the CDR3 is TGTGCCAGCTCGGGACTAGCGGCCTTCAATGAGCAGTTCTTC.

This chain joins TRBV7-8 and TRBJ2-7; 11 bases line up with TRBD2. The CDR3 is made up of 17 amino acids. V shed 5 bases and J 5 bases; nucleotides not matched to a gene: 14. CDR1 and CDR2 (germline): SGHVS, FQNEAQ. CDR3 DNA sequence: TGTGCCAGCAGCCCAAGGACTAGCGGGTTTACGATTGACGAGCAGTACTTC. This sequence encodes CASSPRTSGFTIDEQYF.

This clone was seen once. Written as DNA, the CDR3 is TGCGCCAGCAGCCAAGACAGGGACACGAACACTGAAGCTTTCTTT. It translates to CASSQDRDTNTEAFF. The V gene is TRBV4-1, the J gene TRBJ1-1, with D perhaps TRBD1 (6 bases). V lost 0 bases and J lost 1, with 9 bases in between. The CDR3 has 15 residues. Per the germline V gene, CDR1 is MGHRA and CDR2 is YSYEKL.

The J gene is TRBJ1-2, the V gene TRBV7-3, with D perhaps matching TRBD1 (6 bases). Germline V gene lookup returns CDR1 SGHTA and CDR2 FQGTGA. This CDR3 spans 13 amino acids. Trimming took off 1 base at V and 3 bases at J, with 6 bases between the two ends. CDR3 coding DNA: TGTGCCAGCAGCTTAAACAGGGACTATGGCTACACCTTC. Translating it yields CASSLNRDYGYTF.

The chain employs TRBV27 and TRBJ1-1; a weak D match, TRBD1 (6 bases). V shed 1 base and J shed 3 bases, with 15 bases lying between them. CDR1 and CDR2 from the germline V gene are MNHEY and SMNVEV (reference sequence). The CDR3 loop spans 16 amino acids. CDR3 DNA sequence: TGTGCCAGCAGTTTATGGGGAGGGGGGAAGGACACTGAAGCTTTCTTT. It codes for CASSLWGGGKDTEAFF.

In its sample, this clone was seen once. The gene calls are TRBV30 and TRBJ1-2; 7 bases map to TRBD1. Germline CDR1 is GTSNPN and CDR2 is SVGIG (reference sequence). V was pared by 8 bases and J by 4 bases, with 16 bases of the junction left unmatched. The CDR3 length is 15 residues. CDR3 in amino acids: CAVLSRQGVFYGYTF. The CDR3 DNA is TGTGCCGTATTAAGTCGGCAGGGGGTGTTCTATGGCTACACCTTC.

The chain employs TRBV7-9 and TRBJ2-2, with D possibly TRBD2 on 6 matching bases. Trimming removed 5 bases from V and 8 bases from J, with 18 bases in between. Germline loops: CDR1 SEHNR, CDR2 FQNEAQ (reference sequence). The CDR3 consists of 15 residues. The CDR3 region is CASSRRRTMRGELFF. In DNA form, the CDR3 reads TGTGCCAGCAGCCGGAGGCGGACTATGCGGGGGGAGCTGTTTTTT. Together with reference TRBV7-9 and TRBJ2-2, the CDR3 gives the full variable domain: DTGVSQNPRHKITKRGQNVTFRCDPISEHNRLYWYRQTLGQGPEFLTYFQNEAQLEKSRLLSDRFSAERPKGSFSTLEIQRTEQGDSAMYLCASSRRRTMRGELFFGEGSRLTVL.

V usage is TRBV4-1 and J usage is TRBJ1-5; TRBD1 might be the D (5 bases). The CDR3 sequence is 13 residues long. CDR1 and CDR2 from the germline V gene are MGHRA and YSYEKL. V was clipped by 9 bases and J by 2 bases, with 11 bases between them. CDR3 coding DNA: TGCGCCAGTGGGCAGGGCGGCAATCAGCCCCAGCATTTT. It is translated as CASGQGGNQPQHF.

The chain recombines TRBV15 with TRBJ1-1; no firm D call. Germline CDR1 and CDR2: LNHNV and YYDKDF (reference sequence). The CDR3 covers 17 residues. The V end lost 0 bases, the J end lost 8 bases, and 22 bases lay between the germline ends. The CDR3: CATSRDTIAPGYREAFF. The CDR3 DNA reads as TGTGCCACCAGCAGAGATACTATTGCTCCGGGGTACCGCGAAGCTTTCTTT.

In its sample, this clone was seen a few times. The chain is built from TRBV9 and TRBJ2-1; D is perhaps TRBD2 (6 bases). The V gene lost 3 bases and the J gene lost 1 base, with 11 bases spanning the gap. This CDR3 spans 15 amino acids. The V gene's germline CDR1 is SGDLS and CDR2 YYNGEE. CDR3: CASSGGESSYNEQFF. The CDR3 DNA reads as TGTGCCAGCAGCGGGGGGGAGTCGTCCTACAATGAGCAGTTCTTC.

The rearrangement uses TRBV27 and TRBJ1-1; a weak D match, TRBD1 (6 bases). The V gene's germline CDR1 is MNHEY and CDR2 SMNVEV (reference sequence). The CDR3 is 12 residues long. V lost 7 bases to trimming and J lost 10 bases, with 16 bases between them. The CDR3 reads CASKGGGGVAFF. In DNA form, the CDR3 reads TGTGCCAGCAAAGGGGGGGGCGGGGTAGCTTTCTTT.

In its sample, this clone was seen once. The chain links TRBV10-1 to TRBJ2-3; TRBD1 is a possible D gene (5 bases). This CDR3 spans 17 amino acids. Trimming took off 0 bases at V and 2 bases at J, with 15 bases between the two ends. Per germline, CDR1 WNHNN and CDR2 SYGVQD (reference sequence). The CDR3 DNA sequence: TGCGCCAGCAGTGAGTCTTACCGAGAGACAGACACAGATACGCAGTATTTT. Translating it yields CASSESYRETDTDTQYF.

CDR3 sequence: CASSITAGGLLNEQFF. The CDR3 region has the DNA TGTGCCAGTAGTATCACAGCGGGGGGGCTTTTGAATGAGCAGTTCTTC. The chain has TRBV19 and TRBJ2-1; TRBD2 matches at 10 bases. The CDR3 is 16 amino acids. Per the germline V gene, CDR1 is LNHDA and CDR2 is SQIVND (reference sequence). V shed 3 bases and J 7 bases; nucleotides not matched to a gene: 9.

The V call is TRBV6-2 or TRBV6-3, the J call TRBJ1-2, with 8 bases lining up with TRBD1. V shed 5 bases and J 9 bases; nucleotides not matched to a gene: 5. Germline lookup yields CDR1 MNHEY and CDR2 SVGEGT. This CDR3 has 12 amino acids. CDR3: CASSDRTGRYTF. The CDR3 DNA reads TGTGCCAGCAGTGACCGGACAGGGCGCTACACCTTC.

The chain is built from TRBV2 and TRBJ1-1; D call uncertain. This CDR3 is 15 amino acids long. Looked up from germline, CDR1 is SNHLY and CDR2 is FYNNEI. Trimming removed 0 bases at V and 5 bases at J, with 13 bases between. CDR3 in DNA: TGTGCCAGCAGTGAAGCGTGGGCCGGAGGTACTGAAGCTTTCTTT. Amino acid sequence: CASSEAWAGGTEAFF. Together with reference TRBV2 and TRBJ1-1, the CDR3 gives the full variable domain: EPEVTQTPSHQVTQMGQEVILRCVPISNHLYFYWYRQILGQKVEFLVSFYNNEISEKSEIFDDQFSVERPDGSNFTLKIRSTKLEDSAMYFCASSEAWAGGTEAFFGQGTRLTVV.

V is TRBV3-1 (or the pseudogene TRBV3-2) and J is TRBJ1-1; D uncertain. Germline V gene lookup returns CDR1 LGHDT and CDR2 YNNKEL (reference sequence). V was clipped by 0 bases and J by 1 base, with 18 bases between them. There are 18 residues in the CDR3. CDR3 region: CASSQDFVWPGPNTEAFF. The CDR3 DNA sequence: TGTGCCAGCAGCCAAGATTTTGTTTGGCCAGGCCCGAACACTGAAGCTTTCTTT.

The rearrangement joins TRBV13 to TRBJ2-3; the D gene is possibly TRBD1 (5 bases). This CDR3 comprises 15 residues. With 1 base removed from V and 3 bases from J, the gap between germline ends came to 11 bases. CDR1 is PRHDT and CDR2 is FYEKMQ in the germline V gene (reference sequence). The CDR3, as DNA: TGTGCCAGCAGCTTAGCAGGGATGGGGACAGATACGCAGTATTTT. Protein: CASSLAGMGTDTQYF. The variable domain in full, completed from reference TRBV13 and TRBJ2-3, reads AAGVIQSPRHLIKEKRETATLKCYPIPRHDTVYWYQQGPGQDPQFLISFYEKMQSDKGSIPDRFSAQQFSDYHSELNMSSLELGDSALYFCASSLAGMGTDTQYFGPGTRLTVL.

The chain combines TRBV10-3 with TRBJ2-7, with 8 bases lining up with TRBD1. The CDR3 loop spans 16 amino acids. The V gene end was trimmed by 2 bases and the J gene end by 7 bases; junction bases not matched to a gene: 13. Looked up from germline, CDR1 is ENHRY and CDR2 is SYGVKD. This chain's CDR3 is CAISEPPSQGAREQYF. The CDR3 DNA is TGTGCCATCAGTGAGCCTCCTTCCCAGGGGGCGAGGGAGCAGTACTTC.

This sequence joins TRBV5-1 and TRBJ2-3, with TRBD2 identical over 14 bases. The V segment lost 3 bases and the J segment 2 bases; nucleotides outside the gene matches: 11. This CDR3 comprises 19 residues. From germline, CDR1 is SGHRS and CDR2 YFSETQ. In DNA, the CDR3 is TGCGCCAGCAGCTGGGGGACTAGCGGGGGTGACCCAGACACAGATACGCAGTATTTT. The encoded protein is CASSWGTSGGDPDTDTQYF.